Included here is one TCR beta chain sequence, with context. This clonotype was detected ten times or more. This clone's antigen is unknown. No base qualities exist here, and no much larger clone lies one base off it. The sample belongs to a study of blood T cells in healthy people across ages (dated by TCRdb to 2015 to 2017). With respect to the entire study: Template switching captured roughly one uniquely barcoded TCR beta cDNA molecule per two T cells in model experiments. Two additional independent replicas of 1 million unique cDNA reads from the same blood draw were analyzed for two donors (one aged 18 to 30 and one aged 80 or older). Donors of different ages were randomly distributed across sequencing lanes to avoid experimental bias. Four age groups were formed from the donors: young (average roughly 15 years), middle-aged (approximately 40), aged (roughly 58) and long-lived (more than 75). Using deep sequencing normalized with unique cDNA molecular identifiers, the study measured how TCR beta repertoire diversity changes with age.

Systemically healthy Caucasian individuals from Russia, 39 in total and aged about 6 to 90 years, were included as donors. Approximately 9.7 milliliters of peripheral blood were drawn from each donor into EDTA-treated Vacutainer tubes. Ficoll-Paque density-gradient centrifugation was used to isolate PBMCs, with at least 6.5 million per sample. Total RNA was extracted from PBMCs with Trizol reagent, with at least 5.5 micrograms obtained per sample. The percentages of naive CD45RAhigh/CD27high T cells were determined by flow cytometry on a PBMC aliquot from every donor. Libraries were prepared through 5' RACE. The run used an Illumina HiSeq 2500. A second PCR of roughly 7 to 12 cycles was performed with a sample-barcoded 5' primer and a J-beta primer mix. A template-switch 5' adaptor carrying 12 random nucleotides introduced a unique molecular identifier onto each TCR beta cDNA molecule. Each sample yielded at least 2.5 million CDR3-containing paired-end reads. First-strand cDNA synthesis was performed from all RNA using the Mint cDNA synthesis kit, with priming by a TRBC-specific oligonucleotide. Following uracil-DNA glycosylase treatment, all cDNA underwent a first 18-cycle PCR with the universal primers M1SS and BC2_uni_R. Under the source paper's analysis protocol: For normalization, 1 million high-quality reads were randomly selected from each sample, with every read carrying a distinct molecular identifier. Instead of being binned into consensus sequences, reads that shared molecular identifiers were thrown out. MiTCR, run with a Q25 quality threshold and the strictest error-elimination algorithm, handled CDR3 identification, clonotype clustering and error correction. A nonparametric unseen species model with Euler transformation was used to estimate a lower bound on total TCR beta diversity. TCRdb applied fastp at Q25 and MiXCR to the public reads, then kept only in-frame beta chains. Records with the same CDR3 protein are collapsed into one entry carrying the most frequent genes and DNA. V and J calls and clone size were set by TCRdb, not the authors. Across this sample there are 1.5 million to 2 million distinct CDR3 sequences, with about 30% seen only once. The top ten clones comprise 7.7% of the sample.

V is cut back by 3 bases and J by 4 bases, with 7 bases in the junction unmatched. In the germline V gene, CDR1 corresponds to SGHTA and CDR2 to FQGNSA. The CDR3 runs 16 residues from the cysteine to the phenylalanine. Just the 48-base CDR3 DNA is kept, in frame starting at base 1. Study-wide findings and limitations: There was a strong correlation between observed TCR beta diversity and the percentage of naive T cells measured by flow cytometry. Since profiling was done on bulk unsorted PBMCs, naive and antigen-experienced compartments could not be conclusively compared. Compared with the aged group, more naive CD4+ T cells, fewer expanded clones and increased TCR diversity were shown by the long-lived group, suggesting age selection. Estimates of total diversity based on one million sequenced T cells were regarded as lower bounds and as underestimates. As age increased, observed TCR beta diversity per million T cells dropped in a roughly linear way, and a significant reduction was already evident by age about 40. The CMV infection status of donors was not known, potentially confounding age-related changes in expanded clonotypes.

This TCR was sampled from a woman aged 25 to 39 in good health. The specimen sequenced was blood. The chain employs TRBV7-2 and TRBJ2-1, with TRBD1 identical over 9 junction bases. The nucleotide sequence reads as follows: TGTGCCAGCAGCTTTAAAACCGGGACAGGGTACAATGAGCAGTTCTTC. Translated, this is CASSFKTGTGYNEQFF.